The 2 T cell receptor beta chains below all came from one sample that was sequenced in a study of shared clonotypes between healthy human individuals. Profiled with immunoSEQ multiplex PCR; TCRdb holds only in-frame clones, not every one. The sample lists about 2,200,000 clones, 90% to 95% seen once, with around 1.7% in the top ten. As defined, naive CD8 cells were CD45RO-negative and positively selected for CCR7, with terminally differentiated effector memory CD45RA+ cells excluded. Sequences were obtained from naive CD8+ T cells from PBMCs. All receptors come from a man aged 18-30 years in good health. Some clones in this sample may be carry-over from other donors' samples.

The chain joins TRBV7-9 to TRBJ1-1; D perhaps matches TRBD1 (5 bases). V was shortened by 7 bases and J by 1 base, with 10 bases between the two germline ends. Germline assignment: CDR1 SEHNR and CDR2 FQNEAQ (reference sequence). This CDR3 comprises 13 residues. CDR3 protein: CASTRTPNTEAFF. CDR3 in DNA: TGTGCCAGCACTCGGACACCGAACACTGAAGCTTTCTTT.

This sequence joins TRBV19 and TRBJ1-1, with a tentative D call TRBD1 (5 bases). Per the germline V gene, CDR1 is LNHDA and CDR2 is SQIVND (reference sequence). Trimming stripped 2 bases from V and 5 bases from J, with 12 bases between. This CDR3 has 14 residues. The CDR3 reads CASSISGGVTEAFF. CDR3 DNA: TGTGCCAGTAGTATATCGGGAGGGGTGACTGAAGCTTTCTTT.